These 12 T cell receptor beta chains share one sample of origin, sequenced in a study of blood T cell repertoires in COVID-19. Produced via immunoSEQ multiplex PCR; TCRdb's table is partial and in-frame only. The sample lists over 200,000 clones; roughly 88% were seen once. The material sequenced was peripheral blood. The receptors here all came from a human donor in a cohort sampled during active COVID-19.

The chain is built from TRBV7-9 and TRBJ1-1; the match to TRBD1 covers 11 bases. In germline, CDR1 is SEHNR, CDR2 FQNEAQ (reference sequence). The CDR3 is 13 residues long. The V gene end was trimmed by 3 bases and the J gene end by 12 bases; junction bases not matched to a gene: 6. This CDR3 reads CASSFRDRGFSFF. The CDR3 coding sequence is TGTGCCAGCAGCTTCCGGGACAGGGGGTTTTCTTTCTTT. The whole variable domain, filled in from reference TRBV7-9 and TRBJ1-1, reads DTGVSQNPRHKITKRGQNVTFRCDPISEHNRLYWYRQTLGQGPEFLTYFQNEAQLEKSRLLSDRFSAERPKGSFSTLEIQRTEQGDSAMYLCASSFRDRGFSFFGQGTRLTVV.

The rearrangement uses TRBV11-2 and TRBJ2-7; 9 bases fit TRBD2. Germline loops: CDR1 SGHAT, CDR2 FQNNGV. CDR3 length: 15 amino acids. Germline trimming cut 3 bases from V and 0 bases from J; bases unmatched to any gene: 3. The CDR3: CASSFGGRASYEQYF. The DNA for the CDR3 is TGTGCCAGCAGCTTCGGCGGGAGGGCCTCCTACGAGCAGTACTTC.

V and J are TRBV28 and TRBJ1-2; D is possibly TRBD1 (5 bases). Germline loops: CDR1 MDHEN, CDR2 SYDVKM. This CDR3 has 15 residues. Trimming left V 5 bases short and J 4 bases short, with 17 bases between. In DNA form, the CDR3 reads TGTGCCAGCAGTCCGCATTGGGGGGAGGGCTATGGCTACACCTTC. It specifies CASSPHWGEGYGYTF.

The V call is TRBV9, the J call TRBJ2-3; 8 positions match TRBD2. Trimming removed 0 bases from V and 6 bases from J; junction bases left unmatched: 6. The CDR3 totals 15 residues. Germline-derived CDR1 and CDR2 are SGDLS and YYNGEE. Here the CDR3 reads CASSVVGGARDTQYF. DNA of the CDR3: TGTGCCAGCAGCGTAGTCGGGGGGGCCCGCGATACGCAGTATTTT.

This chain joins TRBV7-9 and TRBJ2-7; TRBD2 might be the D (6 bases). The CDR3 has 13 residues. V was cut by 0 bases and J by 5 bases, with 8 bases left in between. The germline CDR1 and CDR2 sequences are SEHNR and FQNEAQ (reference sequence). The CDR3 bases are TGTGCCAGCAGCTTAGCGGGGGGAAACGAGCAGTACTTC. This sequence encodes CASSLAGGNEQYF.

The chain uses TRBV25-1 and TRBJ2-1; D possibly corresponds to TRBD2 (6 bases). The V gene's germline CDR1 is MGHDK and CDR2 SYGVNS. Between the trimmed V and J ends, which lost 1 base and 0 bases, there was a span of 7 bases. This CDR3 is built from 15 residues. The CDR3 bases are TGTGCCAGCAGTGAATTCGGGAGCTCCTACAATGAGCAGTTCTTC. Translated: CASSEFGSSYNEQFF.

This clone has only a few counts. This sequence joins TRBV11-2 and TRBJ1-2; D may be TRBD1 (5 bases). The CDR3 length is 15 residues. V was clipped by 0 bases and J by 4 bases, with 12 bases between them. The germline V gene has CDR1 SGHAT and CDR2 FQNNGV. CDR3 sequence (DNA): TGTGCCAGCAGCTTAGATCGACCACAGGTCTATGGCTACACCTTC. It codes for CASSLDRPQVYGYTF.

The CDR3 DNA reads TGTGCCACCAGTGATTCTATGACTAGCGGAGGGTACGATGAGCAGTTCTTC. Translating gives CATSDSMTSGGYDEQFF. The gene calls are TRBV24-1 and TRBJ2-1, with 9 bases identical to TRBD2. V lost 2 bases, J lost 8 bases, and 12 bases stayed unmatched. This CDR3 region has 17 residues. The germline gives CDR1 KGHDR, CDR2 SFDVKD.

The V and J genes are TRBV7-9 and TRBJ2-7; 8 bases fit TRBD2. Losses at the gene ends were 5 bases for V and 9 bases for J; bases not matched to a gene: 9. The CDR3 consists of 13 residues. From germline, CDR1 is SEHNR and CDR2 FQNEAQ (reference sequence). This CDR3 is CASSPGTRGRQYF. CDR3 nucleotide sequence: TGTGCCAGCAGCCCCGGGACTAGAGGTCGGCAGTACTTC.

This clone has only one observation. The CDR3 coding sequence is TGTGCCAGCAGCTCAGAGCGGGCCTCCTACGAGCAGTACTTC. It encodes CASSSERASYEQYF. The genes are TRBV6-5 and TRBJ2-7, with a tentative D call TRBD2 (6 bases). V gave up 6 bases and J gave up 0 bases, with 12 bases separating them. The CDR3 length is 14 residues. Germline lookup yields CDR1 MNHEY and CDR2 SVGAGI.

On this clone itself: Distinct nucleotide sequences in the sample also encode this CDR3. The rearrangement joins TRBV24-1 to TRBJ2-7, with 7 bases fitting TRBD1. This CDR3 is 13 amino acids long. In germline, CDR1 is KGHDR, CDR2 SFDVKD. Trimming cost V 3 bases and J 3 bases; bases outside gene matches: 1. The CDR3 DNA reads TGTGCCACCAGTGATAGGGGGCTCTACGAGCAGTACTTC. It is translated as CATSDRGLYEQYF.

The chain joins TRBV30 to TRBJ2-7, with TRBD1 matching over 7 bases. The CDR3 extends over 14 amino acids. The germline V gene encodes CDR1 GTSNPN and CDR2 SVGIG (reference sequence). With 2 bases clipped from V and 4 bases from J, the junction kept 8 bases outside the gene matches. The CDR3 region is CAWSWGQGEYEQYF. For the CDR3, the DNA is TGTGCCTGGAGTTGGGGGCAGGGGGAATACGAGCAGTACTTC.